The sequence of this T cell receptor beta chain was determined in a study of T-cell reconstitution after alpha-beta-depleted transplantation in children. The CDR3 has 14 residues. V was trimmed by 3 bases and J by 3 bases, leaving 10 bases between them. CDR1 is SGHRS, CDR2 YFSETQ, per germline. General observations from the study: From surviving recipient T cells and thymic progenitors came the high day-60 TCRbeta diversity observed in some patients. The authors attributed T-cell counts and diversity one year after transplant mostly to newly produced T cells. About two months after transplant, alpha-beta T cells reportedly came from several hundred expanded graft clones.

This clonotype occurred a few times. Its cognate antigen is unknown. A TCRbeta library incorporating unique molecular identifiers was prepared. TCRdb analysed the PCR reads with MiXCR anew, one entry per CDR3 protein. Of around 800,000 distinct CDR3 sequences listed, roughly 15% are singletons. The chain is built from TRBV5-1 and TRBJ1-5; tentatively, D is TRBD1 (6 bases). The sequenced sample was PBMCs, mostly from graft donor cells, obtained 360 days after TCRalphabeta/CD19-depleted stem cell transplant. The TCR originated in a male patient aged 5 to 17 who had a stem cell transplant for acute lymphoblastic leukemia, so the T cells may come from the graft donor. The CDR3 DNA follows: TGCGCCAGCAGCTCCGGGGGGCACAATCAGCCCCAGCATTTT. This codes for CASSSGGHNQPQHF. Looking up the rest from reference TRBV5-1 and TRBJ1-5 gives the full variable domain: KAGVTQTPRYLIKTRGQQVTLSCSPISGHRSVSWYQQTPGQGLQFLFEYFSETQRNKGNFPGRFSGRQFSNSRSEMNVSTLELGDSALYLCASSSGGHNQPQHFGDGTRLSIL.